One and the same sample provided the 8 T cell receptor beta chains below, sequenced in a study of T cells after yellow fever vaccination. Via MiXCR, TCRdb re-called the 5' RACE reads, giving one row per CDR3 protein. The sample has about 120,000 distinct CDR3 sequences, around 6.7% seen once; the top ten hold 2.5% to 3%. The sequenced sample was CD4+ T cells sorted from PBMCs, obtained about 41 days after the first yellow fever vaccination. The receptors come from a man aged 18 to 30 who received the YFV17D yellow fever vaccine.

A word on this clonotype: A read error may explain this, as a much larger clone is one base away. CDR3 nucleotide sequence: TGTGTCAGCAGTCACTCAGGGTTAAGCACAGATACGCAGTATTTT. It encodes CVSSHSGLSTDTQYF. J is TRBJ2-3 and V is TRBV28, with a tentative D call TRBD1 (5 bases). The V gene's germline CDR1 is MDHEN and CDR2 SYDVKM. The CDR3 extends over 15 amino acids.

This clonotype was seen ten or more times. V and J are TRBV10-3 and TRBJ1-2; D not resolved. V lost 3 bases to trimming and J lost 7 bases, with 15 bases between them. Germline V gene sequence: CDR1 ENHRY, CDR2 SYGVKD. The CDR3 sequence is 14 residues long. The CDR3, as DNA: TGTGCCATCAGTGACCCCAGCCTGTGGGGTGGCTACACCTTC. This codes for CAISDPSLWGGYTF.

At least ten counts were recorded for this clonotype. This chain links TRBV5-6 with TRBJ2-3; 8 bases align to TRBD1. V shed 4 bases, J shed 4 bases, and the junction held 8 bases outside the gene matches. In germline, CDR1 is SGHDT, CDR2 YYEEEE. The CDR3 totals 15 residues. The CDR3 DNA reads as TGTGCCAGCAGCAGGACAGGGACAGTTCCAGATACGCAGTATTTT. Encoded protein: CASSRTGTVPDTQYF.

This clonotype was seen ten or more times. J is TRBJ1-1 and V is TRBV5-1; the match to TRBD1 covers 9 bases. Germline V lookup: CDR1 SGHRS, CDR2 YFSETQ. V trimming: 1 base; J trimming: 5 bases; junction bases outside the gene matches: 3. CDR3 length: 14 amino acids. This chain's CDR3 is CASSLLQGATEAFF. The CDR3 DNA reads TGCGCCAGCAGCTTGCTACAGGGGGCAACTGAAGCTTTCTTT. Based on the CDR3 plus reference TRBV5-1 and TRBJ1-1, the full variable domain is KAGVTQTPRYLIKTRGQQVTLSCSPISGHRSVSWYQQTPGQGLQFLFEYFSETQRNKGNFPGRFSGRQFSNSRSEMNVSTLELGDSALYLCASSLLQGATEAFFGQGTRLTVV.

This clonotype was observed at least ten times. One end of the junction fails to match germline, which may point to a read error. The V and J genes are TRBV27 and TRBJ2-3; D not certain. The CDR3 consists of 12 residues. The germline V gene has CDR1 MNHEY and CDR2 SMNVEV (reference sequence). Here the CDR3 DNA reads TGCACCAGCAGGCGGTCCACAGATACGCAGTATTTT. Encoded protein: CTSRRSTDTQYF.

This clonotype came up many times. V and J are TRBV20-1 and TRBJ2-5, with unresolved D. The V end was cut by 2 bases, the J end by 7 bases, with 11 bases between. CDR1 and CDR2 from the germline V gene are DFQATT and SNEGSKA (reference sequence). There are 12 residues in the CDR3. The CDR3 loop reads CSARSQIRTQYF. CDR3 in DNA: TGCAGTGCTAGATCCCAAATCCGGACCCAGTACTTC.

In this sample, this clonotype turned up a few times. The chain carries TRBV4-3 and TRBJ2-5; 7 positions agree with TRBD1. Germline V lookup: CDR1 LGHNA, CDR2 YSLEER. V gave up 0 bases and J gave up 5 bases; unmatched junction bases: 6. The CDR3 runs 15 residues. The DNA for the CDR3 is TGCGCCAGCAGCCAAGATCCCAGGGGGAGTGAGACCCAGTACTTC. Amino acids: CASSQDPRGSETQYF.

This clonotype came up many times. This chain joins TRBV5-1 and TRBJ1-5; tentative D call: TRBD1 (5 bases). In germline, CDR1 is SGHRS, CDR2 YFSETQ. V was pared by 0 bases and J by 2 bases, with 9 bases between. The CDR3 totals 15 residues. The CDR3 region is CASSLAGSGNQPQHF. CDR3 sequence (DNA): TGCGCCAGCAGCTTGGCAGGGTCGGGCAATCAGCCCCAGCATTTT. Full variable domain (rest looked up from reference TRBV5-1 and TRBJ1-5): KAGVTQTPRYLIKTRGQQVTLSCSPISGHRSVSWYQQTPGQGLQFLFEYFSETQRNKGNFPGRFSGRQFSNSRSEMNVSTLELGDSALYLCASSLAGSGNQPQHFGDGTRLSIL.